One and the same sample provided the 22 T cell receptor beta chains below, sequenced in a study of cytomegalovirus exposure and HLA in healthy donors (dated by TCRdb to the late 2010s). Receptors were amplified or captured by the immunoSEQ multiplex PCR assay. A mixture of 60 forward primers for TCR Vbeta segments and 13 reverse primers for TCR Jbeta segments was used in the multiplex PCR. The clones in this table, taken by TCRdb from immuneACCESS, are in-frame only. Not every clone is retained; where verified, under half of the shortfall comes from an unresolved V gene, and the cause of the rest is unknown. The sample table lists roughly 230,000 clones, 78% of them with a count of one. The top ten clones comprise approximately 0.49% of the sample. The material sequenced was PBMCs. These receptors came from a boy younger than 18 in good health and CMV-seronegative.

The rearrangement joins TRBV6-5 to TRBJ1-3, with D tentatively TRBD1 (5 bases). Trimming shortened V by 2 bases and J by 7 bases, and 12 bases separated the two germline ends. The germline CDR1 and CDR2 sequences are MNHEY and SVGAGI. This CDR3 region has 14 residues. The CDR3 nucleotides read TGTGCCAGCAGTTACGGTGGGGCAGGGAACACCATATATTTT. Its protein is CASSYGGAGNTIYF.

This clone was seen a handful of times. This sequence joins TRBV7-9 and TRBJ1-5; D is possibly TRBD1 (5 bases). The germline CDR1 and CDR2 sequences are SEHNR and FQNEAQ (reference sequence). This CDR3 region has 15 residues. The V and J ends lost 6 bases and 3 bases respectively, with 15 bases between them. Written as DNA, the CDR3 is TGTGCCAGCAGTCCCGTCCAGGGTCCCAATCAGCCCCAGCATTTT. Amino acid sequence: CASSPVQGPNQPQHF.

This chain joins TRBV30 and TRBJ1-5; the D gene is possibly TRBD1 (6 bases). The germline CDR1 and CDR2 sequences are GTSNPN and SVGIG (reference sequence). V lost 4 bases to trimming and J lost 3 bases, with 7 bases between them. This CDR3 has 12 amino acids. CDR3 in DNA: TGTGCCTGGAACAGGGACAATCAGCCCCAGCATTTT. Protein sequence: CAWNRDNQPQHF.

This clone was observed a single time. The J gene is TRBJ1-6, the V gene TRBV4-1; 7 bases align to TRBD1. The germline CDR1 and CDR2 sequences are MGHRA and YSYEKL. The CDR3 is 16 amino acids. The V gene end was trimmed by 3 bases and the J gene end by 10 bases; junction bases not matched to a gene: 12. The CDR3 loop reads CASSQTTGVLGSPLHF. The CDR3 DNA reads TGCGCCAGCAGCCAGACTACAGGGGTTTTGGGATCACCCCTCCACTTT.

V gene TRBV19 combines with J gene TRBJ1-2, with 7 positions matching TRBD1. In germline, CDR1 is LNHDA, CDR2 SQIVND (reference sequence). The CDR3 spans 13 residues. Unmatched junction bases numbered 3, after V lost 4 bases and J lost 4 bases. The DNA of the CDR3 is TGTGCCAGTAGTACGGGACAGACCTATGGCTACACCTTC. It yields the protein CASSTGQTYGYTF.

The chain joins TRBV7-6 to TRBJ2-7, with 8 nucleotides matching TRBD2. Trimming cost V 8 bases and J 2 bases; bases outside gene matches: 5. This CDR3 comprises 13 residues. Germline loops: CDR1 SGHVS, CDR2 FNYEAQ. This chain's CDR3 is CASGSGLAYEQYF. The CDR3, as DNA: TGTGCCAGCGGCTCGGGACTAGCCTACGAGCAGTACTTC.

The rearrangement joins TRBV5-4 to TRBJ2-3; no reliable D call. Germline V gives CDR1 SGHNT, CDR2 YYREEE (reference sequence). This CDR3 contains 12 residues. V lost 4 bases and J 1 base, leaving 4 bases between the germline ends. CDR3 nucleotide sequence: TGTGCCAGCAGCCGGGGCACAGATACGCAGTATTTT. Its protein product is CASSRGTDTQYF.

This chain joins TRBV7-3 and TRBJ2-1; 9 nucleotides line up with TRBD1. The V segment lost 2 bases and the J segment 7 bases; nucleotides outside the gene matches: 6. The CDR3 contains 15 residues. CDR1 SGHTA and CDR2 FQGTGA come from the germline V gene. CDR3 coding DNA: TGTGCCAGCAGCTTATTGGGACAGGGTGTGAATGAGCAGTTCTTC. Translated: CASSLLGQGVNEQFF.

The V call is TRBV11-3, the J call TRBJ2-3; D unclear. V lost 4 bases to trimming and J lost 6 bases, with 17 bases between them. Looked up from germline, CDR1 is SGHNT and CDR2 is YENEEA. This CDR3 has 15 amino acids. The CDR3 sequence: CASSSYLSPWDTQYF. In DNA form, the CDR3 reads TGTGCCAGCAGCTCATACTTATCGCCGTGGGATACGCAGTATTTT.

This chain links TRBV7-2 with TRBJ2-3; D possibly corresponds to TRBD2 (6 bases). V was trimmed by 1 base and J by 0 bases, leaving 11 bases between them. Per germline, CDR1 SGHTA and CDR2 FQGNSA. This CDR3 is built from 16 residues. The CDR3 sequence: CASSLGVSGSTDTQYF. The CDR3, as DNA: TGTGCCAGCAGCTTAGGGGTAAGCGGGAGCACAGATACGCAGTATTTT. The full variable domain, in which reference TRBV7-2 and TRBJ2-3 provide the parts outside the CDR3, is GAGVSQSPSNKVTEKGKDVELRCDPISGHTALYWYRQSLGQGLEFLIYFQGNSAPDKSGLPSDRFSAERTGGSVSTLTIQRTQQEDSAVYLCASSLGVSGSTDTQYFGPGTRLTVL.

This chain uses TRBV5-1 with TRBJ2-5, with 11 positions matching TRBD2. The germline V gene encodes CDR1 SGHRS and CDR2 YFSETQ. CDR3 length equals 16 residues. V shed 4 bases, J shed 3 bases, and the junction held 8 bases outside the gene matches. This CDR3 is CASSLGVAGGEETQYF. CDR3 nucleotide sequence: TGCGCCAGCAGCCTCGGGGTAGCGGGAGGGGAAGAGACCCAGTACTTC. Full variable domain (remainder filled in from reference TRBV5-1 and TRBJ2-5): KAGVTQTPRYLIKTRGQQVTLSCSPISGHRSVSWYQQTPGQGLQFLFEYFSETQRNKGNFPGRFSGRQFSNSRSEMNVSTLELGDSALYLCASSLGVAGGEETQYFGPGTRLLVL.

The chain combines TRBV30 with TRBJ1-2, with a tentative D call TRBD1 (6 bases). The CDR3 is 13 amino acids. Germline-derived CDR1 and CDR2 are GTSNPN and SVGIG (reference sequence). Between the trimmed V and J ends, which lost 0 bases and 5 bases, there was a span of 10 bases. CDR3 amino acids: CAWSVEGEYGYTF. The CDR3 DNA follows: TGTGCCTGGAGTGTTGAGGGGGAGTATGGCTACACCTTC. Combining the CDR3 with reference TRBV30 and TRBJ1-2 gives the whole variable domain SQTIHQWPATLVQPVGSPLSLECTVEGTSNPNLYWYRQAAGRGLQLLFYSVGIGQISSEVPQNLSASRPQDRQFILSSKKLLLSDSGFYLCAWSVEGEYGYTFGSGTRLTVV.

The table lists this clone with a few counts. The J gene is TRBJ1-1, the V gene TRBV11-3; D remains ambiguous. CDR3 size: 12 residues. Between the trimmed V and J ends, which lost 3 bases and 6 bases, there was a span of 8 bases. CDR1 SGHNT and CDR2 YENEEA come from the germline V gene. This CDR3 is CASSFGGAEAFF. The DNA for the CDR3 is TGTGCCAGCAGCTTTGGAGGAGCTGAAGCTTTCTTT.

This sequence joins TRBV12-5 and TRBJ1-2; unclear D gene. V lost 6 bases and J lost 4, with 12 bases in between. CDR1 and CDR2 (germline): LGHNT, FRNRAP. CDR3 length: 13 residues. CDR3 coding DNA: TGTGCTAGTGGCCTTGGAGTTGGCTATGGCTACACCTTC. Encoded protein: CASGLGVGYGYTF.

This clone was observed a single time. The chain couples TRBV11-2 to TRBJ2-2; D is ambiguous. This CDR3 comprises 14 residues. Germline V gene data show CDR1 as SGHAT and CDR2 as FQNNGV. The V end was cut by 0 bases, the J end by 4 bases, with 6 bases between. The CDR3 sequence: CASSLDRSTGELFF. The CDR3 DNA reads TGTGCCAGCAGCTTAGACCGTAGCACCGGGGAGCTGTTTTTT.

This clone occurred once. The chain is built from TRBV30 and TRBJ2-7; D may be TRBD2 (6 bases). Trimming took 4 bases from V and 7 from J, leaving 20 bases between them. The CDR3 extends over 14 amino acids. Germline CDR1 is GTSNPN and CDR2 is SVGIG (reference sequence). The CDR3 here is CAWIYAGTGREQYF. As DNA, the CDR3 is TGTGCCTGGATCTACGCGGGGACGGGTAGGGAGCAGTACTTC.

In nucleotides, the CDR3 is TGTGCCAGCAGTTATTACGGGGGTGATTACAATGAGCAGTTCTTC. Residues: CASSYYGGDYNEQFF. The rearrangement links TRBV6-6 to TRBJ2-1; D is possibly TRBD2 (6 bases). Germline lookup yields CDR1 MNHNY and CDR2 SVGAGI (reference sequence). CDR3 length: 15 amino acids. V shed 3 bases and J shed 4 bases, with 13 bases lying between them.

This clone was observed a handful of times. The chain joins TRBV4-1 to TRBJ1-4, with 12 bases aligning to TRBD1. CDR1 MGHRA and CDR2 YSYEKL come from the germline V gene. Trimming at V came to 4 bases and at J to 7 bases, leaving 4 bases not matched to a gene. This CDR3 region has 15 residues. The CDR3 spells CASSPGTGGIEKLFF. CDR3 DNA sequence: TGCGCCAGCAGCCCCGGGACAGGGGGCATTGAAAAACTGTTTTTT.

The CDR3 loop reads CAISERTGGGPGYEQYF. The CDR3 DNA sequence: TGTGCCATCAGTGAGAGGACAGGGGGGGGACCAGGGTACGAGCAGTACTTC. This chain uses TRBV10-3 with TRBJ2-7, with TRBD1 matching 10 bases. Per germline, CDR1 ENHRY and CDR2 SYGVKD. With V trimmed by 2 bases and J by 4 bases, 11 bases remained unmatched. The CDR3 contains 17 residues.

This chain links TRBV27 with TRBJ1-1; maybe TRBD1 (6 bases). The CDR3 consists of 14 residues. Germline assignment: CDR1 MNHEY and CDR2 SMNVEV (reference sequence). Trimming pared 2 bases from V and 5 bases from J, leaving 12 bases between. This CDR3 is CASSLTGSLTEAFF. The CDR3, as DNA: TGTGCCAGCAGTTTAACAGGGAGCTTGACTGAAGCTTTCTTT.

V usage is TRBV25-1 and J usage is TRBJ2-7, with TRBD1 matching over 8 bases. CDR1 and CDR2 from the germline V gene are MGHDK and SYGVNS. Losses at the gene ends were 8 bases for V and 2 bases for J; bases not matched to a gene: 8. The CDR3 is 14 amino acids. This CDR3 is CASSRGTGAYEQYF. For the CDR3, the DNA is TGTGCCAGCTCCCGGGGGACAGGAGCCTACGAGCAGTACTTC.

This clone was observed a handful of times. The chain joins TRBV27 to TRBJ1-1; D is possibly TRBD1 (6 bases). CDR3 size: 14 residues. V dropped 6 bases and J dropped 4 bases, with 15 bases sitting between them. Germline V lookup: CDR1 MNHEY, CDR2 SMNVEV (reference sequence). CDR3 region: CASRFGGPGTEAFF. For the CDR3, the DNA is TGTGCCAGCAGGTTCGGGGGGCCGGGCACTGAAGCTTTCTTT.